This T cell receptor beta chain appears in the sequencing data of a study of T cells in Graves' hyperthyroidism and ophthalmopathy. Study in general: Any treatment followed the collection of peripheral blood at initial diagnosis. Study findings and constraints: In blood, most of the thyroid clonotypes expanded above 0.001 were also present.

As to this clonotype: The antigen remains unidentified.

It was RNA transcripts that yielded the amplified TCR beta CDR3 regions. The HTBI primer set drove a first-round RT-PCR of the TCR CDR3. TCRdb fed the multiplex PCR reads into MiXCR, producing one record per CDR3 protein. Altogether 600,000 or so distinct CDR3 sequences are present, roughly 15% being singletons, with the ten largest covering over 3.5%. Any patient presenting with uncontrolled infection, other autoimmune disease, pregnancy or lactation was left out. The sample was blood. This receptor was identified in a woman in her thirties with Graves' hyperthyroidism.

CDR3 residues: CASSQTKETQYF. The CDR3 nucleotides read TGTGCCAGCAGCCAGACTAAAGAGACCCAGTACTTC. The chain links TRBV14 to TRBJ2-5, with D tentatively TRBD2 (5 bases). CDR3 length equals 12 residues. The V gene lost 3 bases and the J gene lost 3 bases, with 5 bases spanning the gap. CDR1 is SGHDN, CDR2 FVKESK, per germline.